The source of this T cell receptor beta chain is a study of T cell responses to AZD1222 COVID-19 vaccine. General study results and limits: Possibly, clonal diversity was underestimated; donors were largely white British and included more females.

The CDR3 runs 14 residues. The germline CDR1 and CDR2 sequences are MNHEY and SVGAGI. With 6 bases clipped from V and 4 bases from J, the junction kept 8 bases outside the gene matches. Method: immunoSEQ multiplex PCR; TCRdb's copy keeps in-frame clones and lacks some. The table includes around 90,000 clones, more than 70% detected once. With respect to this clone: Its matching antigen is unknown.

The TCR was taken from an adult in good health. The material was peripheral blood, obtained on day 0 of AZD1222 vaccination. This rearrangement joins TRBV6-5 to TRBJ1-2, with 7 bases that match TRBD1. The CDR3, as DNA: TGTGCCAGCAGGGAGACAGGGATCCTCTATGGCTACACCTTC. Its protein product is CASRETGILYGYTF.